This T cell receptor beta chain is from a study of T cell repertoires in cytomegalovirus infection. A word on this clonotype: The antigen is undetermined. Relative to the germline gene, one junction end is altered; a read error may explain this.

The CDR3 is 14 residues long. Germline V lookup: CDR1 SSHAT, CDR2 FNYEAQ (reference sequence). Via MiXCR, TCRdb re-called the reads, giving one row per CDR3 protein. The sample has around 540,000 distinct CDR3 sequences; about 33% are singletons. The input for sequencing was cultured PBMCs, taken from culture after CMV antigen stimulation. V usage is TRBV7-7 and J usage is TRBJ2-3; the D call may be TRBD1 or TRBD2 (6 bases each). This receptor was taken from a human donor in good health (CMV status not recorded). Some clones in this sample may be carry-over from other donors' samples. Here the CDR3 reads CASSLGGTTDTQYF. CDR3 DNA: TGTGCTAGCAGCTTAGGGGGGACCACAGATACGCAGTATTTT.